These 24 T cell receptor beta chains share one sample of origin, sequenced in a study of control samples from healthy donors and cancer patients. Generated by immunoSEQ multiplex PCR, the TCRdb table keeps only in-frame clones and is missing some. The sample consists of roughly 150,000 clones, 93% of them appearing once. Sequenced input: blood. These receptors all come from a man aged 45-60 years in good health.

The chain employs TRBV6-5 and TRBJ1-5; D is undetermined. Germline V gene data show CDR1 as MNHEY and CDR2 as SVGAGI. The CDR3 is made up of 15 amino acids. V lost 0 bases to trimming and J lost 8 bases, with 14 bases between them. This CDR3 reads CASSYSDSLSEPQHF. CDR3 in DNA: TGTGCCAGCAGTTACTCGGACTCACTTAGCGAGCCCCAGCATTTT.

J is TRBJ2-3 and V is TRBV6-5; TRBD2 matches 7 bases. The V segment lost 6 bases and the J segment 5 bases; nucleotides outside the gene matches: 8. Looked up from germline, CDR1 is MNHEY and CDR2 is SVGAGI. This CDR3 comprises 14 residues. Here the CDR3 reads CASSRLAEGDTQYF. The CDR3 region has the DNA TGTGCCAGCAGCCGACTAGCCGAAGGAGATACGCAGTATTTT.

The rearrangement links TRBV28 to TRBJ2-5, with 9 bases fitting TRBD2. CDR3 length: 16 amino acids. CDR1 is MDHEN and CDR2 is SYDVKM in the germline V gene. The J segment lost 0 bases and the V segment lost 3 bases, leaving 5 bases of the junction unmatched. This CDR3 reads CASSFWASGNQETQYF. DNA for the CDR3: TGTGCCAGCAGTTTTTGGGCTAGCGGGAACCAAGAGACCCAGTACTTC.

This clone has only one observation. V is TRBV3-1 (or the pseudogene TRBV3-2) and J is TRBJ2-3; D gene ambiguous. V was cut by 4 bases and J by 6 bases, with 17 bases left in between. Germline V gene sequence: CDR1 LGHDT, CDR2 YNNKEL (reference sequence). This CDR3 spans 15 amino acids. The CDR3 sequence: CASSRKGNTADTQYF. The CDR3 DNA reads as TGTGCCAGCAGCCGCAAGGGTAATACAGCTGATACGCAGTATTTT.

V is TRBV29-1 and J is TRBJ1-2; D is uncertain. The CDR3 has 13 residues. The germline V gene has CDR1 SQVTM and CDR2 ANQGSEA. The V end was cut by 5 bases, the J end by 2 bases, with 12 bases between. DNA for the CDR3: TGCAGCGTTATGGACGGATCCAACTATGGCTACACCTTC. Its protein product is CSVMDGSNYGYTF.

The chain has TRBV10-3 and TRBJ1-4; no clear D gene. V shed 2 bases and J shed 1 base, with 2 bases lying between them. The CDR3 covers 13 residues. CDR1 is ENHRY, CDR2 SYGVKD, per germline. CDR3 DNA sequence: TGTGCCATCAGTGAGAGAACTAATGAAAAACTGTTTTTT. Translation: CAISERTNEKLFF.

The V call is TRBV6-5, the J call TRBJ2-5; TRBD2 agrees at 9 bases. V shed 6 bases and J 9 bases; nucleotides not matched to a gene: 14. The CDR3 sequence is 15 residues long. CDR1 MNHEY and CDR2 SVGAGI come from the germline V gene. The CDR3 loop reads CASRDSLAGVSAQYF. Here the CDR3 DNA reads TGTGCCAGCAGGGATAGCTTAGCGGGAGTATCGGCCCAGTACTTC.

The chain joins TRBV7-9 to TRBJ2-5, with D tentatively TRBD1 (6 bases). The germline gives CDR1 SEHNR, CDR2 FQNEAQ (reference sequence). Trimming stripped 3 bases from V and 5 bases from J, with 13 bases between. The CDR3 covers 14 residues. The DNA of the CDR3 is TGTGCCAGCAGCTTGGGACATCCACCGGAGACCCAGTACTTC. This sequence encodes CASSLGHPPETQYF.

This clone was detected only once. This chain connects TRBV9 to TRBJ2-5; D uncertain. The CDR3 totals 14 residues. Germline V gene data show CDR1 as SGDLS and CDR2 as YYNGEE. V was clipped by 4 bases and J by 2 bases, with 12 bases between them. Written as DNA, the CDR3 is TGTGCCAGCAGCCCCCGCTTAAGGCAAGAGACCCAGTACTTC. Residues: CASSPRLRQETQYF.

V and J are TRBV5-1 and TRBJ1-1; 8 nucleotides agree with TRBD1. CDR3 length: 14 residues. The germline CDR1 and CDR2 sequences are SGHRS and YFSETQ. The V and J ends lost 5 bases and 6 bases, in that order; junction bases with no gene match: 9. CDR3 in DNA: TGCGCCAGCAGTCCCACCGGGACAGGTGCTGAAGCTTTCTTT. It specifies CASSPTGTGAEAFF.

The rearrangement links TRBV2 to TRBJ2-3, with 7 positions matching TRBD1. V lost 6 bases to trimming and J lost 2 bases; unmatched junction nucleotides: 2. Per germline, CDR1 SNHLY and CDR2 FYNNEI. The CDR3 consists of 13 residues. CDR3 protein: CASRQGHTDTQYF. CDR3 DNA: TGTGCCAGCAGACAGGGGCACACAGATACGCAGTATTTT. Drawing the rest from reference TRBV2 and TRBJ2-3, the complete variable domain is EPEVTQTPSHQVTQMGQEVILRCVPISNHLYFYWYRQILGQKVEFLVSFYNNEISEKSEIFDDQFSVERPDGSNFTLKIRSTKLEDSAMYFCASRQGHTDTQYFGPGTRLTVL.

The V and J genes are TRBV19 and TRBJ1-1; D is uncertain. Germline V gene sequence: CDR1 LNHDA, CDR2 SQIVND (reference sequence). CDR3 length: 13 amino acids. Trimming stripped 5 bases from V and 3 bases from J, with 10 bases between. The CDR3 nucleotides read TGTGCCAGTAGTTTAAACCGGGACACTGAAGCTTTCTTT. Translating it yields CASSLNRDTEAFF.

The chain uses TRBV28 and TRBJ2-1; 7 bases agree with TRBD2. This CDR3 is 18 amino acids long. V was pared by 5 bases and J by 0 bases, with 13 bases of the junction left unmatched. Germline V CDR1 and CDR2: MDHEN, SYDVKM. Here the CDR3 DNA reads TGTGCCAGCAGTGGGAGGGAGTCCGGGACTTTCTCCTACAATGAGCAGTTCTTC. It yields the protein CASSGRESGTFSYNEQFF.

This clone was seen just once. The V call is TRBV30, the J call TRBJ2-5, with D possibly being TRBD2 (7 bases). This CDR3 has 15 residues. The V and J ends lost 3 bases and 1 base respectively, with 15 bases between them. The V gene's germline CDR1 is GTSNPN and CDR2 SVGIG (reference sequence). This CDR3 reads CAWRERAGAQETQYF. CDR3 nucleotides: TGTGCCTGGAGGGAAAGGGCGGGGGCCCAAGAGACCCAGTACTTC. Together with reference TRBV30 and TRBJ2-5, the CDR3 gives the full variable domain: SQTIHQWPATLVQPVGSPLSLECTVEGTSNPNLYWYRQAAGRGLQLLFYSVGIGQISSEVPQNLSASRPQDRQFILSSKKLLLSDSGFYLCAWRERAGAQETQYFGPGTRLLVL.

This clone came up once. V and J are TRBV28 and TRBJ2-7; 8 bases are a match to TRBD1. Per the germline V gene, CDR1 is MDHEN and CDR2 is SYDVKM. This CDR3 region has 14 residues. Trimming removed 6 bases from V and 2 bases from J; junction bases left unmatched: 6. The CDR3 is CASRTGTGAYEQYF. The CDR3 DNA is TGTGCCAGCAGAACCGGGACAGGCGCCTACGAGCAGTACTTC. Drawing the rest from reference TRBV28 and TRBJ2-7, the complete variable domain is DVKVTQSSRYLVKRTGEKVFLECVQDMDHENMFWYRQDPGLGLRLIYFSYDVKMKEKGDIPEGYSVSREKKERFSLILESASTNQTSMYLCASRTGTGAYEQYFGPGTRLTVT.

The chain uses TRBV21-1 and TRBJ1-6. TRBV21-1 is a documented pseudogene. This CDR3 region has 16 residues. The CDR3 region is CASSLATPTGYSPLHF. CDR3 sequence (DNA): TGTGCCAGCAGCCTCGCGACCCCGACCGGCTATTCACCCCTCCACTTT.

The rearrangement joins TRBV24-1 to TRBJ2-7; 9 bases are shared with TRBD1. The CDR3 runs to 14 residues. Germline V gene sequence: CDR1 KGHDR, CDR2 SFDVKD. V trimming: 5 bases; J trimming: 4 bases; junction bases outside the gene matches: 5. The CDR3: CATSGRDRVYEQYF. The CDR3 coding sequence is TGTGCCACCAGTGGCCGGGACAGGGTGTACGAGCAGTACTTC.

CDR3 in amino acids: CASSGRQGAVEKLFF. DNA for the CDR3: TGTGCCAGCAGCGGGCGACAGGGGGCCGTTGAAAAACTGTTTTTT. This chain uses TRBV7-9 with TRBJ1-4; 10 nucleotides match TRBD1. Trimming cost V 5 bases and J 7 bases; bases outside gene matches: 7. This CDR3 is built from 15 residues. Germline CDR1 SEHNR, CDR2 FQNEAQ (reference sequence).

The chain employs TRBV7-2 and TRBJ2-7; TRBD2 matches at 12 bases. V lost 1 base, J lost 4 bases, and 14 bases stayed unmatched. This CDR3 spans 19 amino acids. The germline gives CDR1 SGHTA, CDR2 FQGNSA. CDR3 loop: CASSLEALAGGPGWYEQYF. In DNA form, the CDR3 reads TGTGCCAGCAGCTTAGAGGCCCTAGCGGGAGGGCCAGGTTGGTACGAGCAGTACTTC.

The rearrangement links TRBV6-1 to TRBJ1-2; no clear D gene. This CDR3 is built from 16 residues. Per germline, CDR1 MNHNS and CDR2 SASEGT. V lost 3 bases, J lost 0 bases, and 14 bases lay in between. The CDR3 region has the DNA TGTGCCAGCAGTGATCTCCGGCCAGGCTCTAACTATGGCTACACCTTC. Translation: CASSDLRPGSNYGYTF.

This clone occurred once. This chain uses TRBV7-9 with TRBJ2-1; no clear D gene. The CDR3 contains 14 residues. V was shortened by 2 bases and J by 4 bases, with 9 bases between the two germline ends. Germline CDR1 is SEHNR and CDR2 is FQNEAQ (reference sequence). In DNA, the CDR3 is TGTGCCAGCAGCTTAACTGATATATACAATGAGCAGTTCTTC. Amino acids: CASSLTDIYNEQFF.

V gene TRBV18 combines with J gene TRBJ2-5, with 9 positions matching TRBD1. Trimming cost V 5 bases and J 6 bases; bases outside gene matches: 4. CDR1 and CDR2 (germline): KGHSH, LQKENI. The CDR3 extends over 13 amino acids. CDR3 region: CASSSDRGQTQYF. CDR3 coding DNA: TGTGCCAGCTCATCGGACAGGGGACAGACCCAGTACTTC.

V usage is TRBV2 and J usage is TRBJ1-1; D is undetermined. CDR1 and CDR2 from the germline V gene are SNHLY and FYNNEI. The CDR3 has 12 residues. V lost 5 bases to trimming and J lost 11 bases, with 15 bases between them. The chain's CDR3 is CASSSGLPEAFF. CDR3 in DNA: TGTGCCAGCAGTTCCGGGCTGCCCGAGGCTTTCTTT.

The chain carries TRBV15 and TRBJ2-1, with 7 bases matching TRBD2. V shed 3 bases and J 6 bases; nucleotides not matched to a gene: 11. The CDR3 spans 16 residues. Germline-derived CDR1 and CDR2 are LNHNV and YYDKDF (reference sequence). CDR3 sequence reads: CATSRPSSGNLNEQFF. DNA for the CDR3: TGTGCCACCAGCAGGCCGTCCAGCGGGAACCTCAATGAGCAGTTCTTC. The complete variable domain, with remaining parts taken from reference TRBV15 and TRBJ2-1, reads DAMVIQNPRYQVTQFGKPVTLSCSQTLNHNVMYWYQQKSSQAPKLLFHYYDKDFNNEADTPDNFQSRRPNTSFCFLDIRSPGLGDTAMYLCATSRPSSGNLNEQFFGPGTRLTVL.